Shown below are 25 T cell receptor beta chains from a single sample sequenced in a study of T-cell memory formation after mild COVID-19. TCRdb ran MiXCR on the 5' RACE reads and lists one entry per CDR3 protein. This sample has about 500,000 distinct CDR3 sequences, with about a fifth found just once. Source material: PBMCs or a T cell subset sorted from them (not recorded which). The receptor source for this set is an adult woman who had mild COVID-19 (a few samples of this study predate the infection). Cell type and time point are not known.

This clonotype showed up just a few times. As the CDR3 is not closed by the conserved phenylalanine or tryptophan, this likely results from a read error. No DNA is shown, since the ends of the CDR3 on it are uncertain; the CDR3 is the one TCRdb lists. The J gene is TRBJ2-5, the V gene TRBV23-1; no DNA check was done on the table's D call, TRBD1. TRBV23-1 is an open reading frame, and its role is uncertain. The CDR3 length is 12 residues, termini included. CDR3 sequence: CARTLAGRLDAA.

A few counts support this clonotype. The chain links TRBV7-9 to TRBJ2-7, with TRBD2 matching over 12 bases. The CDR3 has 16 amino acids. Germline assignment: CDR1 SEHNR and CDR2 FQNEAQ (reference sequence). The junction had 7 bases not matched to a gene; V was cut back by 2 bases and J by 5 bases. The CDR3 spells CASSLWTSGKFHEQYF. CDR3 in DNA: TGTGCCAGCAGCTTATGGACTAGCGGGAAATTTCACGAGCAGTACTTC.

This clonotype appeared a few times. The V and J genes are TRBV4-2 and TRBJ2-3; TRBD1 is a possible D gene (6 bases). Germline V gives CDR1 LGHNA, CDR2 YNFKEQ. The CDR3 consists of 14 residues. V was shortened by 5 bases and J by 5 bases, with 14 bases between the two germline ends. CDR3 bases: TGTGCCAGCAGCTATGAGGACAGACAAGATACGCAGTATTTT. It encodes CASSYEDRQDTQYF.

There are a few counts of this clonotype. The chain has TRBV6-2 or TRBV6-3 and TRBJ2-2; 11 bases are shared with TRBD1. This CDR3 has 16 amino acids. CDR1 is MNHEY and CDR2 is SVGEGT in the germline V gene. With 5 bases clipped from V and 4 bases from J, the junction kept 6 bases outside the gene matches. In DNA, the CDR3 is TGTGCCAGCAGTGTCGGGACAGGGGGAGGCACCGGGGAGCTGTTTTTT. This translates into CASSVGTGGGTGELFF.

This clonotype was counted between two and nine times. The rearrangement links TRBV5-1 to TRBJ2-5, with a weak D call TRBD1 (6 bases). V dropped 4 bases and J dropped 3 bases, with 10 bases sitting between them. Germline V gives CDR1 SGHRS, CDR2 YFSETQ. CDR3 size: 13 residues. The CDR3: CASSGWTEETQYF. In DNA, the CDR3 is TGCGCCAGCAGCGGGTGGACAGAAGAGACCCAGTACTTC.

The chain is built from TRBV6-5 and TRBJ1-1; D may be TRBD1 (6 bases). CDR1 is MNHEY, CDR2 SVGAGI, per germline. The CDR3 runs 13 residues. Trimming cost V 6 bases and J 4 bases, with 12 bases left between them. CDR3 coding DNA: TGTGCCAGCAGCGAGACCAGGGGCACTGAAGCTTTCTTT. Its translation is CASSETRGTEAFF.

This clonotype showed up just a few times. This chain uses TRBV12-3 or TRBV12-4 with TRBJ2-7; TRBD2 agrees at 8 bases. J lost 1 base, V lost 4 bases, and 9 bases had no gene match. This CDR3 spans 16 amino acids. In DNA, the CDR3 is TGTGCCAGCAGTTCGGGGGGGGCTAGCGCTTCCTACGAGCAGTACTTC. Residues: CASSSGGASASYEQYF.

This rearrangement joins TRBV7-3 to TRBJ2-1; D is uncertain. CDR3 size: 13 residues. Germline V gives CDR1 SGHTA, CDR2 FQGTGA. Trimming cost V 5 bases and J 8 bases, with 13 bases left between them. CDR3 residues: CASSPIAWDEQFF. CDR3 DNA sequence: TGTGCCAGCAGCCCCATCGCCTGGGATGAGCAGTTCTTC.

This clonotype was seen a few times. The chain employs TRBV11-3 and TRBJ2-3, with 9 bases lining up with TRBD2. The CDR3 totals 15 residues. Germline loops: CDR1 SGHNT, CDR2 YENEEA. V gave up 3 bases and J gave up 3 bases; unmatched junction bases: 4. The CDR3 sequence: CASSFSGSTTDTQYF. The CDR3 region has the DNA TGTGCCAGCAGCTTTAGCGGGAGTACGACAGATACGCAGTATTTT.

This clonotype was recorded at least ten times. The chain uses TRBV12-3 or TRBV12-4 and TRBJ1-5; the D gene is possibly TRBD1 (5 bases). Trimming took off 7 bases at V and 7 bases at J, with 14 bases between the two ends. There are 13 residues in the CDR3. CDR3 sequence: CASTRQGPQPQHF. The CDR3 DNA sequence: TGTGCCAGCACCCGGCAGGGACCGCAGCCCCAGCATTTT.

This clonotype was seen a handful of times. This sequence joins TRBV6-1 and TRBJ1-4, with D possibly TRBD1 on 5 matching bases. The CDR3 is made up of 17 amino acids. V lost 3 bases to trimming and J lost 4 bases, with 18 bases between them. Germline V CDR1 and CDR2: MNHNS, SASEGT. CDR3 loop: CASSDDVAGTNNEKLFF. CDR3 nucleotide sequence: TGTGCCAGCAGTGACGACGTTGCCGGGACCAATAATGAAAAACTGTTTTTT.

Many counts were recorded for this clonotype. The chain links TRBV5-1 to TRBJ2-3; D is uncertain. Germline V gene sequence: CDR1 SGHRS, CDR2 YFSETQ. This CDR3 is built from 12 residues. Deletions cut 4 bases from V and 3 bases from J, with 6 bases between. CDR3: CASSHGTDTQYF. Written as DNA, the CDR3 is TGCGCCAGCAGCCACGGAACAGATACGCAGTATTTT.

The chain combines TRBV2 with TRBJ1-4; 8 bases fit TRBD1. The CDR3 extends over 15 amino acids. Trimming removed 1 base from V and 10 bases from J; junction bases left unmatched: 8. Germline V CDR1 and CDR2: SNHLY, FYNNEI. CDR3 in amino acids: CASSEEGGDRGKLFF. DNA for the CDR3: TGTGCCAGCAGTGAAGAGGGTGGAGACAGGGGAAAACTGTTTTTT.

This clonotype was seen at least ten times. CDR3 DNA sequence: TGTGCCAGCAGCTTGTTCCTAGCGGGAGGCAATGAGCAGTTCTTC. The encoded protein is CASSLFLAGGNEQFF. V gene TRBV7-2 combines with J gene TRBJ2-1, with 11 bases fitting TRBD2. The CDR3 has 15 residues. Germline V gene lookup returns CDR1 SGHTA and CDR2 FQGNSA. V shed 3 bases, J shed 6 bases, and the junction held 4 bases outside the gene matches. Using reference TRBV7-2 and TRBJ2-1 for the parts outside the CDR3, the full variable domain is GAGVSQSPSNKVTEKGKDVELRCDPISGHTALYWYRQSLGQGLEFLIYFQGNSAPDKSGLPSDRFSAERTGGSVSTLTIQRTQQEDSAVYLCASSLFLAGGNEQFFGPGTRLTVL.

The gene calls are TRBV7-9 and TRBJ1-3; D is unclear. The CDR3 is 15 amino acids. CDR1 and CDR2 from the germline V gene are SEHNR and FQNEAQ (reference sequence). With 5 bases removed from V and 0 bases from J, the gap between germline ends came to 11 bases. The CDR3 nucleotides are TGTGCCAGCAGCCTTCGGGGAAGCTCTGGAAACACCATATATTTT. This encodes CASSLRGSSGNTIYF.

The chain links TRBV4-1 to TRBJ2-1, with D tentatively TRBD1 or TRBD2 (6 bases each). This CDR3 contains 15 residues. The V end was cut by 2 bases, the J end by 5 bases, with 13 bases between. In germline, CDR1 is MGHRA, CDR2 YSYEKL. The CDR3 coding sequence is TGCGCCAGCAGCCAACCCACGGGGGCGCACAATGAGCAGTTCTTC. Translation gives CASSQPTGAHNEQFF.

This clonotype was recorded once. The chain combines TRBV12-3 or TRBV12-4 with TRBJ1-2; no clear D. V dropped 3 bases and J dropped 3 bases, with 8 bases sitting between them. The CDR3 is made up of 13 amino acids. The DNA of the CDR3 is TGTGCCAGCAGTTTCGGCGCGGACTATGGCTACACCTTC. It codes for CASSFGADYGYTF.

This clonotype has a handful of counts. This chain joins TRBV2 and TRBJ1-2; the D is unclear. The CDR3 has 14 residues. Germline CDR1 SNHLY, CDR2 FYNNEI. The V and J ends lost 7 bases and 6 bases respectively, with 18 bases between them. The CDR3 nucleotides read TGTGCCAGCACGGGCTCAAGAGCGGAAAATGGCTACACCTTC. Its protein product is CASTGSRAENGYTF.

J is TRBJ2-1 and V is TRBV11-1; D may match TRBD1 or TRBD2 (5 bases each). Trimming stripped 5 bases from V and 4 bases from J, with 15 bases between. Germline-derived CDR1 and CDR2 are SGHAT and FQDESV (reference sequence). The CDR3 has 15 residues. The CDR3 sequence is CASSPGAPSYNEQFF. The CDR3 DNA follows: TGTGCCAGCAGCCCCGGGGCCCCTTCATACAATGAGCAGTTCTTC.

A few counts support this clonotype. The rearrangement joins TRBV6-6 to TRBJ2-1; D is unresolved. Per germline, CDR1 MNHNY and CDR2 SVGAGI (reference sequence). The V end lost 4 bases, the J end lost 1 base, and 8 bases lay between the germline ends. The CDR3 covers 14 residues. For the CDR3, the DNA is TGTGCCAGCAGTTCCGACCGGTCCTACAATGAGCAGTTCTTC. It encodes CASSSDRSYNEQFF.

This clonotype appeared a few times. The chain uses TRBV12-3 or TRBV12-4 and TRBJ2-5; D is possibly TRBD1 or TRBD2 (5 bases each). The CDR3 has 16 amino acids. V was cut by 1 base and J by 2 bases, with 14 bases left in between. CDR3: CASSLGLRGEQETQYF. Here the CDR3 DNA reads TGTGCCAGCAGTTTAGGACTGAGGGGAGAACAAGAGACCCAGTACTTC.

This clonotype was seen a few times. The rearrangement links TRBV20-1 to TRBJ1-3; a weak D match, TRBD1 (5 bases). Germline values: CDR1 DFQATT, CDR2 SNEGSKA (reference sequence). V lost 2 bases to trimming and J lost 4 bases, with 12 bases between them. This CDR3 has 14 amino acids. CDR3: CSARIGHGGNTIYF. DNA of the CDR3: TGCAGTGCTAGAATCGGACATGGAGGAAACACCATATATTTT.

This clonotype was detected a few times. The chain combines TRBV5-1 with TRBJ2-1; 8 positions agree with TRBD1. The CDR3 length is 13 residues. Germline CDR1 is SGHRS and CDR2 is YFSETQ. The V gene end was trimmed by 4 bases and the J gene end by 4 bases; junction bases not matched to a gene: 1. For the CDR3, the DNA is TGCGCCAGCAGCCGGGACAGGTACAATGAGCAGTTCTTC. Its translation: CASSRDRYNEQFF.

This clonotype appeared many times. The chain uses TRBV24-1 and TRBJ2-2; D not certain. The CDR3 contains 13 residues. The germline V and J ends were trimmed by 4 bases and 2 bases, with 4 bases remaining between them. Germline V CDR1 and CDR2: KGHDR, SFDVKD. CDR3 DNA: TGTGCCACCAGTGAAATCAACACCGGGGAGCTGTTTTTT. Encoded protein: CATSEINTGELFF.

The CDR3 nucleotides are TGCAGTGCTAGAGCGGACCTCTCCGGGAACTATGGCTACACCTTC. Translation gives CSARADLSGNYGYTF. The rearrangement uses TRBV20-1 and TRBJ1-2; D not resolved. Germline V gene data show CDR1 as DFQATT and CDR2 as SNEGSKA (reference sequence). CDR3 length: 15 residues. The V gene lost 1 base and the J gene lost 2 bases, with 14 bases spanning the gap.